This is a list of T cell receptor beta chains from one sample in a study of beta chain features in type 1 diabetes. This table comes from immunoSEQ multiplex PCR, and its TCRdb copy is limited to in-frame clones, with some not included. This table has a few hundred thousand clones, roughly a quarter appearing once. Source material: naive CD4+ T cells from blood. Source of these receptors: a woman in her thirties with type 1 diabetes. CDR3s include the opening cysteine and the closing phenylalanine or tryptophan. The D gene is left open where the match is weak. Part of the rows lack a size; the others show once, few, many or a class for expanded clones.

V: TRBV29-1; J: TRBJ1-1; size: few; D: NA; length: 14; CDR3: CSVERGWGYTEAFF; DNA: TGCAGCGTTGAGAGGGGGTGGGGGTACACTGAAGCTTTCTTT
V: TRBV19; J: TRBJ1-1; size: few; D: NA; length: 14; CDR3: CASSVQGDPIEAFF; DNA: TGTGCCAGTAGTGTGCAGGGCGATCCTATAGAAGCTTTCTTT
V: TRBV27; J: TRBJ1-1; size: few; D: NA; length: 16; CDR3: CASSLKSATENTEAFF; DNA: TGTGCCAGCAGTTTAAAGTCAGCGACAGAGAACACTGAAGCTTTCTTT
V: TRBV5-6; J: TRBJ1-1; size: NA; D: TRBD1; length: 17; CDR3: CASSLPGQASLNTEAFF; DNA: TGTGCCAGCAGCTTGCCGGGACAGGCCAGCTTGAACACTGAAGCTTTCTTT
V: TRBV6-5; J: TRBJ2-5; size: NA; D: TRBD1; length: 15; CDR3: CASSTRGQGRETQYF; DNA: TGTGCCAGCAGTACAAGGGGACAGGGGAGAGAGACCCAGTACTTC
V: TRBV29-1; J: TRBJ1-2; size: few; D: TRBD1; length: 12; CDR3: CSVEGQGEGYTF; DNA: TGCAGCGTTGAAGGGCAGGGGGAAGGCTACACCTTC
V: TRBV15; J: TRBJ2-1; size: few; D: NA; length: 12; CDR3: CATSRAGTEQFF; DNA: TGTGCCACCAGCAGGGCAGGGACAGAGCAGTTCTTC
V: TRBV5-1; J: TRBJ2-5; size: few; D: TRBD2; length: 16; CDR3: CASSLWTRGAQETQYF; DNA: TGCGCCAGCAGCCTCTGGACTAGAGGGGCCCAAGAGACCCAGTACTTC
V: TRBV19; J: TRBJ1-1; size: NA; D: NA; length: 16; CDR3: CASTPRWRNTNTEAFF; DNA: TGTGCCAGTACTCCCCGATGGAGGAATACGAACACTGAAGCTTTCTTT
V: TRBV29-1; J: TRBJ2-7; size: NA; D: TRBD2; length: 14; CDR3: CSVLLAGGPGEQYF; DNA: TGCAGCGTTCTGCTAGCGGGAGGCCCGGGGGAGCAGTACTTC
V: TRBV18; J: TRBJ1-1; size: few; D: TRBD1; length: 16; CDR3: CASFRTGGFRSTEAFF; DNA: TGTGCCAGCTTCAGGACAGGGGGGTTCAGATCCACTGAAGCTTTCTTT
V: TRBV19; J: TRBJ2-1; size: NA; D: NA; length: 13; CDR3: CASRETGVDEQFF; DNA: TGTGCCAGTAGAGAAACAGGAGTCGATGAGCAGTTCTTC
V: TRBV20-1; J: TRBJ2-1; size: NA; D: NA; length: 11; CDR3: CSVSGYNEQFF; DNA: TGCAGTGTCAGCGGCTACAATGAGCAGTTCTTC
V: TRBV30; J: TRBJ1-1; size: few; D: NA; length: 13; CDR3: CAWEVEGNTEAFF; DNA: TGTGCCTGGGAGGTCGAAGGGAACACTGAAGCTTTCTTT
V: TRBV27; J: TRBJ2-3; size: NA; D: TRBD1; length: 16; CDR3: CASSSKTGSSTDTQYF; DNA: TGTGCCAGCAGTTCGAAGACAGGGTCTAGCACAGATACGCAGTATTTT
V: TRBV5-1; J: TRBJ2-1; size: NA; D: TRBD2; length: 17; CDR3: CASRRLAGRGIYNEQFF; DNA: TGCGCCAGCAGGCGACTAGCGGGACGGGGGATCTACAATGAGCAGTTCTTC
V: TRBV5-1; J: TRBJ2-3; size: NA; D: TRBD1; length: 13; CDR3: CASSPGTGSAQYF; DNA: TGCGCCAGCAGCCCAGGGACAGGGAGCGCGCAGTATTTT
V: TRBV9; J: TRBJ2-6; size: NA; D: NA; length: 15; CDR3: CASSVVGAGANVLTF; DNA: TGTGCCAGCAGCGTAGTAGGGGCCGGGGCCAACGTCCTGACTTTC
V: TRBV7-2; J: TRBJ2-1; size: few; D: NA; length: 13; CDR3: CASSREEESIQFF; DNA: TGTGCCAGCAGCCGAGAAGAGGAGTCTATACAGTTCTTC
V: TRBV5-1; J: TRBJ2-1; size: few; D: TRBD1; length: 17; CDR3: CASSRIGQGGSYNEQFF; DNA: TGCGCCAGCAGCCGAATTGGACAGGGAGGATCCTACAATGAGCAGTTCTTC
V: TRBV4-2; J: TRBJ2-5; size: few; D: NA; length: 13; CDR3: CASSRDSKETQYF; DNA: TGTGCCAGCAGCCGCGACAGTAAAGAGACCCAGTACTTC
V: TRBV9; J: TRBJ2-2; size: NA; D: TRBD1; length: 16; CDR3: CASSVPGQPNTGELFF; DNA: TGTGCCAGCAGCGTCCCGGGACAGCCGAACACCGGGGAGCTGTTTTTT
V: TRBV28; J: TRBJ2-3; size: NA; D: NA; length: 12; CDR3: CASRTYTDTQYF; DNA: TGTGCCAGCAGGACATACACAGATACGCAGTATTTT
V: TRBV18; J: TRBJ2-1; size: few; D: NA; length: 17; CDR3: CASSPIQPLADYNEQFF; DNA: TGTGCCAGCTCACCAATCCAACCACTAGCAGACTACAATGAGCAGTTCTTC
V: TRBV30; J: TRBJ1-5; size: few; D: TRBD1; length: 14; CDR3: CAWSSGQVNQPQHF; DNA: TGTGCCTGGAGCTCGGGACAGGTTAATCAGCCCCAGCATTTT